The 9 T cell receptor beta chains presented below share a single source sample, sequenced in a study of spatial heterogeneity in lung cancer. Study-wide results and limits: In tumors, expanded intratumoral alpha and beta TCR counts tracked mutation counts.

The time point is: sample taken at primary tumor resection. These receptors have no identified antigens. One entry per CDR3 protein results from TCRdb running MiXCR on the 5' RACE reads. Altogether 100 to 140 distinct CDR3 sequences are present, 25% to 30% being singletons, with the ten largest covering roughly 36%. The sequences come from lung tumor tissue, collected at surgery. These receptors originate from a female donor with early-stage non-small cell lung cancer.

By its share, this clonotype is hyperexpanded. This beta chain appears as a stray read in a library generated for alpha chains; its size is not informative. The chain carries TRBV7-2 and TRBJ2-6; D gene unclear. The CDR3 consists of 16 residues. CDR1 and CDR2 from the germline V gene are SGHTA and FQGNSA. V was shortened by 5 bases and J by 0 bases, with 11 bases between the two germline ends. The CDR3 sequence: CASSPDPHSGANVLTF. CDR3 nucleotide sequence: TGTGCCAGCAGCCCCGACCCCCACTCTGGGGCCAACGTCCTGACTTTC.

This clonotype is termed hyperexpanded (1% or more). With the library built for alpha chains, this beta chain is off target and its frequency is not meaningful. The rearrangement joins TRBV6-1 to TRBJ2-3, with 8 bases identical to TRBD2. The CDR3 runs to 16 residues. With V trimmed by 0 bases and J by 8 bases, 10 bases remained unmatched. From germline, CDR1 is MNHNS and CDR2 SASEGT. The CDR3 nucleotides read TGTGCCAGCAGTGAAGCGGTAGGACTAGCAAGAGGTACGCAGTATTTT. It codes for CASSEAVGLARGTQYF.

A note on this clonotype: No conserved phenylalanine or tryptophan is present at the end of the CDR3, so a read error is the likely explanation. The library was prepared for alpha chains; this beta chain is a stray read, so its frequency means little. The rearrangement links TRBV4-2 to TRBJ2-7, with 9 bases identical to TRBD2. V lost 0 bases and J lost 8; bases outside the gene matches: 14. CDR1 and CDR2 from the germline V gene are LGHNA and YNFKEQ. CDR3 length: 17 amino acids. CDR3 loop: CASSQEFLGAGGRKQYL. The CDR3 bases are TGTGCCAGCAGCCAAGAATTTCTAGGAGCGGGAGGCCGAAAGCAGTACTTA.

Sample share makes this clonotype hyperexpanded. The size of this beta chain means little, since it is a stray read in a library made for alpha chains. This chain connects TRBV18 to TRBJ2-1; D perhaps matches TRBD1 (5 bases). Germline CDR1 KGHSH, CDR2 LQKENI. V was cut by 3 bases and J by 4 bases, with 10 bases left in between. The CDR3 runs 14 residues. In DNA form, the CDR3 reads TGTGCCAGCTCACCGCAGGGATATTACAATGAGCAGTTCTTC. Amino acids: CASSPQGYYNEQFF.

Of note for this clonotype: The size of this beta chain means little, since it is a stray read in a library made for alpha chains. The CDR3 here is CASGQGSTEAFF. In DNA, the CDR3 is TGCGCCAGCGGCCAGGGAAGCACTGAAGCTTTCTTT. J is TRBJ1-1 and V is TRBV5-1; TRBD1 might be the D (5 bases). The V end lost 7 bases, the J end lost 4 bases, and 11 bases lay between the germline ends. The CDR3 extends over 12 amino acids. Germline V gene data show CDR1 as SGHRS and CDR2 as YFSETQ.

As to this clonotype: This beta chain is a stray sequence in a library constructed for alpha chains; its clone size is not meaningful. The chain employs TRBV7-3 and TRBJ2-3, with 11 bases matching TRBD2. CDR3 size: 14 residues. V trimming: 7 bases; J trimming: 6 bases; junction bases outside the gene matches: 6. Germline assignment: CDR1 SGHTA and CDR2 FQGTGA. The CDR3, as DNA: TGTGCCAGCACATTAGCGGGAGGGCCGGATACGCAGTATTTT. It encodes CASTLAGGPDTQYF.

This clonotype is termed hyperexpanded. Being off target in a library aimed at alpha chains, this beta chain has a size of little meaning. The chain has TRBV4-3 and TRBJ2-3, with 10 bases lining up with TRBD2. Trimming took 5 bases from V and 2 from J; bases not matched to a gene: 4. The CDR3 is 15 amino acids. Germline CDR1 LGHNA, CDR2 YSLEER. The CDR3 nucleotides read TGCGCCAGCAGCTCAACTAGCGGGAACACAGATACGCAGTATTTT. Translation gives CASSSTSGNTDTQYF.

Comment on this clonotype: This beta chain represents an off-target read in a library built for alpha chains; its size is of limited meaning. The chain combines TRBV7-3 with TRBJ2-2; the D is unclear. V lost 1 base, J lost 4 bases, and 16 bases lay in between. The CDR3 extends over 17 amino acids. The germline V gene has CDR1 SGHTA and CDR2 FQGTGA. The CDR3, as DNA: TGTGCCAGCAGCTTAAATACAGCGAGACGAAGCACCGGGGAGCTGTTTTTT. It translates to CASSLNTARRSTGELFF. The variable domain in full, completed from reference TRBV7-3 and TRBJ2-2, reads GAGVSQTPSNKVTEKGKYVELRCDPISGHTALYWYRQSLGQGPEFLIYFQGTGAADDSGLPNDRFFAVRPEGSVSTLKIQRTERGDSAVYLCASSLNTARRSTGELFFGEGSRLTVL.

Relative to its sample, this clonotype is hyperexpanded (1% or more). Little can be read into the size of this beta chain, an off-target read in a library designed for alpha chains. This chain joins TRBV11-2 and TRBJ2-3, with TRBD2 matching 9 bases. CDR1 SGHAT and CDR2 FQNNGV come from the germline V gene. This CDR3 has 15 amino acids. Germline trimming cut 2 bases from V and 0 bases from J; bases unmatched to any gene: 0. CDR3 DNA: TGTGCCAGCAGCTTAACTAGCGGGAGCACAGATACGCAGTATTTT. Translation: CASSLTSGSTDTQYF.